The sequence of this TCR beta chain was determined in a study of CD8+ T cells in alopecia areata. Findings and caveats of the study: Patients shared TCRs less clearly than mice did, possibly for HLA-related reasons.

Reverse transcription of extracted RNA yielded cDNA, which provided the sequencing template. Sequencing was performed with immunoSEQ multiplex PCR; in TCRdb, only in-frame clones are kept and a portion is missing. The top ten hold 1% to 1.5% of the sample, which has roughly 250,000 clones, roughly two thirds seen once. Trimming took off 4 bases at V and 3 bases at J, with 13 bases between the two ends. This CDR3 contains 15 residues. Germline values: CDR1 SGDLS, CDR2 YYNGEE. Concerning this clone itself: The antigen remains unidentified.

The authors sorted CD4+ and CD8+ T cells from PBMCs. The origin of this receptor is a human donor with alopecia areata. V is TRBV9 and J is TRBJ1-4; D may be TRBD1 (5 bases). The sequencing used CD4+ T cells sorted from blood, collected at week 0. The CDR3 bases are TGTGCCAGCAGCCTTTCGTGGGGGGCTAATGAAAAACTGTTTTTT. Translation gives CASSLSWGANEKLFF.